This T cell receptor beta chain stems from a study of a mutant IDH1 vaccine in newly diagnosed glioma. Study as a whole: Most had both radiotherapy and temozolomide beforehand; others had only one.

Time point of the sample: week 23, last vaccination. The investigators gave 300 ug of mutant IDH1 20-mer peptide in each vaccine dose, together with topical imiquimod. The protocol was immunoSEQ multiplex PCR, while the TCRdb copy is restricted to in-frame clones and leaves out a portion. The data show 60,000 to 85,000 clones, more than 70% seen once. A note on this clone: The antigen remains unidentified.

Losses at the gene ends were 6 bases for V and 2 bases for J; bases not matched to a gene: 8. There are 16 residues in the CDR3. From germline, CDR1 is MNHNY and CDR2 SVGAGI (reference sequence). The rearrangement uses TRBV6-6 and TRBJ1-5, with TRBD1 identical over 9 bases. This sample comprised PBMCs, obtained from a glioma patient whose treatment included an IDH1 peptide vaccine. The TCR comes from a woman aged 50 to 65 with glioma. The CDR3 region is CASSRDRVFGNQPQHF. The CDR3 nucleotides are TGTGCCAGCAGCCGGGACAGGGTGTTCGGCAATCAGCCCCAGCATTTT.